This T cell receptor beta chain was captured by sequencing in a study of CD8+ T cells in alopecia areata. Study context: Administration of oral tofacitinib to treated patients was at 5 to 10 mg twice daily.

In regard to this clone: The target antigen is unknown.

Notes on the study in general: There were many expanded lesional clones persisting in scalp and blood during tofacitinib. Between patients, shared TCR sequences were less clear than in mice. This was possibly due in part to HLA diversity in the patient population.

Trimming shortened V by 6 bases and J by 3 bases, and 15 bases separated the two germline ends. There are 15 residues in the CDR3. CDR1 and CDR2 from the germline V gene are LNHNV and YYDKDF (reference sequence). Described treatment: oral pan-JAK inhibitor, 5-10 mg twice daily. Investigators isolated RNA and reverse transcribed it into cDNA to act as the sequencing template. The assay was immunoSEQ multiplex PCR, and TCRdb's table has in-frame clones only and misses some. The sample gives fewer than 150,000 clones, about 61% of which show up once; just under 30% is in the top ten. The sample in question was CD8+ T cells sorted from blood, obtained at week 4, from a patient treated with tofacitinib. The V gene is TRBV15, the J gene TRBJ2-1, with D unclear. The clonotype comes from a human donor with alopecia areata. CDR3 DNA sequence: TGTGCCACCAGTCATATCTCAGGCGGCTACAATGAGCAGTTCTTC. As protein: CATSHISGGYNEQFF.